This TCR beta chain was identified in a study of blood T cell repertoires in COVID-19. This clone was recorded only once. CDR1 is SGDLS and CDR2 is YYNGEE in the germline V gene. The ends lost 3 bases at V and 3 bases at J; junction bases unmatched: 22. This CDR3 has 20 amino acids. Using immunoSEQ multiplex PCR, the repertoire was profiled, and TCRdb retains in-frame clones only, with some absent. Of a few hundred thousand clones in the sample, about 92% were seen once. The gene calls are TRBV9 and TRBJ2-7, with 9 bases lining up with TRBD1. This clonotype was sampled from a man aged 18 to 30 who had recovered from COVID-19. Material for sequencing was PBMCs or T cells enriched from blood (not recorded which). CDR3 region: CASSAEPASGQGFSYYEQYF. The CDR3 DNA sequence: TGTGCCAGCAGCGCCGAGCCAGCTTCGGGACAGGGTTTTTCGTACTACGAGCAGTACTTC.